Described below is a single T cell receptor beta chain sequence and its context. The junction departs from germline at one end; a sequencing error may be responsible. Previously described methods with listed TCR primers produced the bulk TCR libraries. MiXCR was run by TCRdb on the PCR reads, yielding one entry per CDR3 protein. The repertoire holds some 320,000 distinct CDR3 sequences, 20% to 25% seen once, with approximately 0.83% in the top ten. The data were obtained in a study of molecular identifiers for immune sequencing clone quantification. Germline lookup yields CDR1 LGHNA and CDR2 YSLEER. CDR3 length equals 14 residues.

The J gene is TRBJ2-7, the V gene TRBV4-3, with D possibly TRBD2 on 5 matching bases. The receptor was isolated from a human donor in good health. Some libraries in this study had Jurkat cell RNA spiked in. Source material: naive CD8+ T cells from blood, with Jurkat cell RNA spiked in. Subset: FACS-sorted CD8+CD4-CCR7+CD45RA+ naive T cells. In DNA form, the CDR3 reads TGCGCCCGCAGCCAGGATCGTGGAGGTTACGAGCAGTACTTC. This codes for CARSQDRGGYEQYF.